This T cell receptor beta chain originates from a study of blood T cell repertoires in COVID-19. On the study more broadly: PBMCs, B-cell-depleted T cells, or T cells provided the cDNA or gDNA that made up the material.

Participant age was roughly 18 to 100 years, and participants resided in fewer than 25 US areas. Trimming cost V 4 bases and J 1 base; bases outside gene matches: 8. This CDR3 comprises 16 residues. Germline loops: CDR1 SGHRS, CDR2 YFSETQ. The repertoire was sequenced with immunoSEQ multiplex PCR; TCRdb's copy has only in-frame clones and lacks some. This sample has about 270,000 clones, with around 89% found just once. What was sequenced was PBMCs or T cells enriched from blood (not recorded which). The rearrangement joins TRBV5-1 to TRBJ2-3; 8 bases match TRBD1. The source of this sequence is a woman younger than 45 with acute COVID-19. CDR3 loop: CASSDIQGDGTDTQYF. The DNA of the CDR3 is TGCGCCAGCAGCGACATACAGGGGGACGGCACAGATACGCAGTATTTT.